This TCR beta chain emerged from a study of blood T cell repertoires in COVID-19 (TCRdb year 2020). Turning to the overall study: The collaborator samples originated in the United States, Italy and Spain and spanned the acute and convalescent phases of COVID-19. The material from the prospective study consisted of cDNA or gDNA derived from T cells, B-cell-depleted T cells, or PBMCs. Deeply sampled blood TCRbeta repertoires from subjects exposed to, actively infected with, or recovered from COVID-19 were included in the dataset. The repertoires were released in a freely available public database intended as a resource for research on the immune response to SARS-CoV-2. The samples were drawn from two sources: the first 160 participants of the ongoing ImmuneRACE study, and 1,000 to 1,500 subjects contributed by 6 global collaborators. A de-identified subject ID, COVID-19 status, age in years and sex were almost always included in the sample metadata. HLA class I and class II types, where available, came from metadata supplied by the sample provider rather than from assay-based typing. Broad study findings and their caveats: How much clinical and demographic metadata was included differed by source and by participant, and the metadata was provided uncurated.

Each collaborating institution followed its own protocols to collect whole blood in K2EDTA tubes. For TCRbeta analysis, collaborators shipped samples in one of three forms: frozen whole blood, isolated PBMCs, or DNA extracted from either of those sample types. This clone was recorded a few times. This clone's antigen is unknown. No clone much larger than this one lies a single base away; base qualities are absent. The CDR3 starts with the cysteine, ends with the phenylalanine, and has 15 residues. The kept DNA is CDR3 alone, 45 bases in frame from the first base. Per the germline V gene, SNHLY is the CDR1 and FYNNEI is the CDR2. Trimming takes 6 bases off V and 6 bases off J; junction bases not matched to a gene: 9. TCRbeta CDR3 regions were amplified from genomic DNA by means of the immunoSEQ Assay, a bias-controlled multiplex PCR. The authors' analysis ran thus. Nucleated cell counts per sample were estimated from amplification of reference gene primers within the assay. To quantify the absolute abundance of each unique TCRbeta CDR3 rearrangement, sequence reads were collapsed and filtered. For each sample, productive Simpson clonality was calculated as the square root of Simpson's diversity index over productive rearrangements. TCRdb retrieved this table from immuneACCESS and kept in-frame rearrangements only. Not all clones are present; in checked studies, unresolved V genes account for under half, and no reason is known for the remainder. That table is the source of V, J and clone size, and D and trimming were worked out from the DNA. Within this sample are roughly 76,000 clones, with 80% to 85% of them counted one time only. 30% to 40% of the sample is taken by the ten largest.

The TCR originated in a woman aged 70 to 79 with acute or convalescent COVID-19. The specimen sequenced was peripheral blood. The chain uses TRBV2 and TRBJ2-2; a stretch of 8 junction bases matches TRBD1. For the CDR3, the sequence is CASRPRQGSAGELFF. The base sequence is TGTGCCAGCAGGCCCCGACAGGGGAGCGCCGGGGAGCTGTTTTTT.